The present entry profiles one T cell receptor beta chain with its context. The antigen remains undetermined. The data originate from a study of graft-versus-host responses after intestinal transplantation. The ends lost 0 bases at V and 10 bases at J; junction bases unmatched: 3. CDR3 size: 14 residues. Germline-derived CDR1 and CDR2 are SGDLS and YYNGEE. Regarding the study as a whole: Allografts of patients with graft-donor T cell macrochimerism showed high graft-versus-host to host-versus-graft clone ratios. Detection of GvH clones occurred in recipient marrow, and some had their first appearance in ileum or blood.

Method: immunoSEQ multiplex PCR; TCRdb's copy keeps in-frame clones and lacks some. Among fewer than 95,000 clones listed, 94% were seen once. The sample in question was unstimulated CD4+ T cells sorted from spleen or lymph node cells, obtained before transplant. The clonotype was recovered from a human donor who was the organ donor for an intestinal transplant. The chain links TRBV9 to TRBJ1-6; 8 nucleotides line up with TRBD1. CDR3 region: CASSVEGTGSPLHF. The CDR3 DNA reads as TGTGCCAGCAGCGTAGAAGGGACAGGATCACCCCTCCACTTT.